These 23 T cell receptor beta chains were all obtained from the same sample, sequenced in a study of cytomegalovirus exposure and HLA in healthy donors. The data were produced by immunoSEQ multiplex PCR, yet TCRdb's version contains in-frame clones alone and is incomplete. The repertoire holds 250,000 to 350,000 clones, with around nine tenths as singletons. Material: PBMCs. All receptors come from a woman between 18 and 29 years old in good health and CMV-seronegative.

This clone occurred once. This chain connects TRBV27 to TRBJ2-1; 11 positions agree with TRBD2. The CDR3 extends over 17 amino acids. Germline loops: CDR1 MNHEY, CDR2 SMNVEV (reference sequence). After removal of 5 bases from V and 8 bases from J, the junction contained 14 bases not matched to a gene. The CDR3 coding sequence is TGTGCCAGCAGTCCCCTTCTAGCGGGAGGACCTGATTATGAGCAGTTCTTC. Its protein is CASSPLLAGGPDYEQFF.

The V gene is TRBV7-2, the J gene TRBJ2-1; perhaps TRBD2 as D (5 bases). Between the trimmed V and J ends, which lost 1 base and 0 bases, there was a span of 10 bases. CDR3 length: 16 residues. From germline, CDR1 is SGHTA and CDR2 FQGNSA. CDR3 sequence reads: CASSLVGGSSYNEQFF. Written as DNA, the CDR3 is TGTGCCAGCAGCTTAGTCGGTGGGAGCTCCTACAATGAGCAGTTCTTC.

On this clone: One junction end disagrees with the germline gene, perhaps due to a read error. V usage is TRBV28 and J usage is TRBJ2-3; 7 positions agree with TRBD1. The CDR3 is 14 residues long. From germline, CDR1 is MDHEN and CDR2 SYDVKM. The CDR3 DNA follows: TGTGCCAGCAGTTTAAATAGTCGGACAGGTACGCAGTATTTT. Translating gives CASSLNSRTGTQYF.

This chain links TRBV9 with TRBJ2-7; 7 bases agree with TRBD1. From germline, CDR1 is SGDLS and CDR2 YYNGEE. The V segment lost 4 bases and the J segment 4 bases; nucleotides outside the gene matches: 5. CDR3 length: 13 amino acids. The CDR3 coding sequence is TGTGCCAGCAGCCAAGGGGGCGTTTACGAGCAGTACTTC. This codes for CASSQGGVYEQYF.

The genes are TRBV6-4 and TRBJ2-1; no definite D call. Per germline, CDR1 MRHNA and CDR2 SNTAGT. Deletions cut 0 bases from V and 0 bases from J, with 9 bases between. This CDR3 is 16 amino acids long. CDR3 residues: CASSDSSSSSYNEQFF. DNA of the CDR3: TGTGCCAGCAGTGACTCGTCCTCTAGCTCCTACAATGAGCAGTTCTTC.

CDR3 protein: CASSQTGQPIQETQYF. The DNA of the CDR3 is TGTGCCAGCAGCCAGACGGGACAGCCCATCCAAGAGACCCAGTACTTC. V usage is TRBV4-2 and J usage is TRBJ2-5; 7 nucleotides agree with TRBD1. The CDR3 spans 16 residues. Unmatched junction bases numbered 8, after V lost 3 bases and J lost 1 base. Germline lookup yields CDR1 LGHNA and CDR2 YNFKEQ.

J is TRBJ2-5 and V is TRBV27; D is undetermined. CDR1 is MNHEY, CDR2 SMNVEV, per germline (reference sequence). V lost 5 bases and J lost 6, with 13 bases in between. The CDR3 length is 13 residues. CDR3 region: CASSPSPAKTQYF. The CDR3 DNA reads TGTGCCAGCAGTCCCTCACCAGCGAAGACCCAGTACTTC.

In this sample, this clone turned up once. The chain joins TRBV19 to TRBJ1-2; D gene ambiguous. Germline CDR1 is LNHDA and CDR2 is SQIVND (reference sequence). Trimming took 4 bases from V and 8 from J, leaving 14 bases between them. The CDR3 is 13 residues long. The DNA for the CDR3 is TGTGCCAGTAGTAATTCGCTGTCCGGGGGCTACACCTTC. It codes for CASSNSLSGGYTF. Based on the CDR3 plus reference TRBV19 and TRBJ1-2, the full variable domain is DGGITQSPKYLFRKEGQNVTLSCEQNLNHDAMYWYRQDPGQGLRLIYYSQIVNDFQKGDIAEGYSVSREKKESFPLTVTSAQKNPTAFYLCASSNSLSGGYTFGSGTRLTVV.

The chain joins TRBV7-3 to TRBJ2-2; 7 bases align to TRBD1. Germline trimming cut 5 bases from V and 7 bases from J; bases unmatched to any gene: 10. The CDR3 covers 15 residues. In germline, CDR1 is SGHTA, CDR2 FQGTGA. CDR3 amino acids: CASSQQGLEVGELFF. The CDR3 coding sequence is TGTGCCAGCAGCCAACAGGGGCTTGAGGTCGGGGAGCTGTTTTTT.

This chain uses TRBV2 with TRBJ1-1; D perhaps matches TRBD1 (6 bases). The CDR3 is 9 residues long. Trimming took 9 bases from V and 8 from J, leaving 7 bases between them. Looked up from germline, CDR1 is SNHLY and CDR2 is FYNNEI. The DNA of the CDR3 is TGTGCCAGTGGACAGGAAGCTTTCTTT. Protein: CASGQEAFF.

The chain recombines TRBV7-2 with TRBJ2-7; 9 bases align to TRBD1. V lost 9 bases to trimming and J lost 5 bases; unmatched junction nucleotides: 8. Germline-derived CDR1 and CDR2 are SGHTA and FQGNSA. The CDR3 extends over 13 amino acids. The CDR3 DNA reads TGTGCCAGTGGGGGACAGGGAGGAGACGAGCAGTACTTC. Translated: CASGGQGGDEQYF.

This rearrangement joins TRBV6-6 to TRBJ1-5; no reliable D call. Germline assignment: CDR1 MNHNY and CDR2 SVGAGI (reference sequence). Trimming took 5 bases from V and 7 from J, leaving 18 bases between them. The CDR3 is 15 residues long. The CDR3 coding sequence is TGTGCCAGCAGTCCCAGTGGGCTCACCTACCAGCCCCAGCATTTT. Residues: CASSPSGLTYQPQHF.

V and J are TRBV18 and TRBJ2-5; D might be TRBD2 (6 bases). V lost 4 bases to trimming and J lost 3 bases, with 12 bases between them. CDR1 is KGHSH and CDR2 is LQKENI in the germline V gene. The CDR3 contains 14 residues. The CDR3 sequence: CASSRTGEKETQYF. The CDR3 DNA reads TGTGCCAGCTCACGGACGGGGGAGAAAGAGACCCAGTACTTC.

The J gene is TRBJ2-3, the V gene TRBV7-9; possibly TRBD2 for D (5 bases). Germline CDR1 SEHNR, CDR2 FQNEAQ (reference sequence). The CDR3 contains 14 residues. The V and J ends lost 6 bases and 4 bases respectively, with 14 bases between them. CDR3 sequence: CASSLSDSSDTQYF. The DNA of the CDR3 is TGTGCCAGCAGTCTATCGGACTCCTCAGATACGCAGTATTTT.

This chain links TRBV5-1 with TRBJ1-1; TRBD1 agrees at 7 bases. Germline V lookup: CDR1 SGHRS, CDR2 YFSETQ. Trimming removed 0 bases from V and 1 base from J; junction bases left unmatched: 9. CDR3 length: 17 amino acids. This chain's CDR3 is CASSLGQGVATNTEAFF. For the CDR3, the DNA is TGCGCCAGCAGCTTGGGACAGGGAGTGGCCACGAACACTGAAGCTTTCTTT.

This chain connects TRBV7-2 to TRBJ1-2; D is unresolved. The CDR3 covers 13 residues. CDR1 is SGHTA and CDR2 is FQGNSA in the germline V gene. With 1 base removed from V and 1 base from J, the gap between germline ends came to 4 bases. The CDR3 coding sequence is TGTGCCAGCAGCTTAGGCTATAACTATGGCTACACCTTC. This encodes CASSLGYNYGYTF.

The chain links TRBV5-1 to TRBJ1-1; D gene ambiguous. Germline assignment: CDR1 SGHRS and CDR2 YFSETQ. V lost 0 bases to trimming and J lost 5 bases, with 14 bases between them. This CDR3 is 15 amino acids long. The CDR3 DNA is TGCGCCAGCAGCTTGGGCGGGAGGAGGTCTACTGAAGCTTTCTTT. Translated, it gives CASSLGGRRSTEAFF.

This clone was observed a handful of times. CDR3 residues: CASSPDRGNQPQHF. Written as DNA, the CDR3 is TGTGCCAGCAGCCCTGACAGGGGAAATCAGCCCCAGCATTTT. This chain connects TRBV28 to TRBJ1-5, with 8 bases fitting TRBD1. CDR3 length equals 14 residues. Trimming at V came to 6 bases and at J to 4 bases, leaving 5 bases not matched to a gene. CDR1 MDHEN and CDR2 SYDVKM come from the germline V gene.

The chain carries TRBV10-2 and TRBJ1-1; the D gene is possibly TRBD1 (5 bases). The CDR3 runs 14 residues. Trimming took off 4 bases at V and 1 base at J, with 10 bases between the two ends. Germline values: CDR1 WSHSY, CDR2 SAAADI. CDR3 protein: CASSARRGNTEAFF. The CDR3 DNA follows: TGCGCCAGCAGTGCAAGGAGGGGGAACACTGAAGCTTTCTTT.

This clone was seen once. V usage is TRBV11-3 and J usage is TRBJ2-3, with 10 bases fitting TRBD2. The CDR3 is 17 residues long. Trimming removed 1 base from V and 2 bases from J; junction bases left unmatched: 6. Germline assignment: CDR1 SGHNT and CDR2 YENEEA. CDR3 residues: CASSLGVGTSDTDTQYF. The CDR3 nucleotides read TGTGCCAGCAGCTTAGGAGTAGGGACTAGCGACACAGATACGCAGTATTTT.

The chain combines TRBV27 with TRBJ1-5; D uncertain. V dropped 5 bases and J dropped 4 bases, with 15 bases sitting between them. The CDR3 is 15 amino acids. CDR1 MNHEY and CDR2 SMNVEV come from the germline V gene (reference sequence). In nucleotides, the CDR3 is TGTGCCAGCAGTCCTGCCACCCTAAGTAATCAGCCCCAGCATTTT. Residues: CASSPATLSNQPQHF.

The J gene is TRBJ2-5, the V gene TRBV5-1; 9 bases line up with TRBD2. The V gene end was trimmed by 5 bases and the J gene end by 4 bases; junction bases not matched to a gene: 6. This CDR3 has 14 amino acids. Germline-derived CDR1 and CDR2 are SGHRS and YFSETQ. The CDR3: CASRGGRAGETQYF. In DNA, the CDR3 is TGCGCCAGCAGGGGCGGGAGGGCCGGAGAGACCCAGTACTTC.

The chain recombines TRBV28 with TRBJ1-1; 7 nucleotides match TRBD1. The germline V gene encodes CDR1 MDHEN and CDR2 SYDVKM. The V and J ends lost 5 bases and 11 bases, in that order; junction bases with no gene match: 8. This CDR3 comprises 12 residues. The CDR3 DNA follows: TGTGCCAGCAGTCCAAATGACAGGGCCGCTTTCTTT. It yields the protein CASSPNDRAAFF.